This T cell receptor (beta chain) was obtained from a study of Graves' ophthalmopathy and Graves' hyperthyroidism. Points from the study as a whole: The authors also found most expanded thyroid clonotypes above 0.001 frequency in blood.

The table lists this clonotype with many counts. The antigen is undetermined. This CDR3 spans 14 amino acids. V dropped 2 bases and J dropped 6; count of bases not matched to a gene: 7. The germline gives CDR1 MNHNY, CDR2 SVGAGI (reference sequence). Investigators amplified TCR beta CDR3 regions from RNA transcripts. First-round RT-PCR employed HTBI primers, with a second-round multiplex PCR after it. TCRdb reanalysed the multiplex PCR reads using MiXCR and keeps one entry per CDR3 protein. The sample carries roughly 1.1 million distinct CDR3 sequences, 36% recorded once. The specimen sequenced was peripheral blood or thyroid tissue (not recorded which). This TCR derives from an adult man with Graves' hyperthyroidism. J is TRBJ2-7 and V is TRBV6-6, with 7 nucleotides matching TRBD2. CDR3: CASSYQAGETEQYF. As DNA, the CDR3 is TGTGCCAGCAGTTACCAGGCGGGAGAGACCGAGCAGTACTTC.